Listed here are 10 T cell receptor beta chains from one sample, sequenced in a study of OX40 agonist ivuxolimab in advanced cancers. Generated by immunoSEQ multiplex PCR, the TCRdb table keeps only in-frame clones and is missing some. This sample has about 99,000 clones; more than 95% occur once, and the top ten carry about 2%. The material sequenced was CD4+ or CD8+ T cells sorted from blood, taken in a trial of the OX40 agonist ivuxolimab. The receptor set was obtained from an adult with an advanced solid tumor such as melanoma, head and neck, liver or kidney cancer.

V is TRBV27 and J is TRBJ2-1; D remains ambiguous. The germline V gene encodes CDR1 MNHEY and CDR2 SMNVEV (reference sequence). CDR3 length: 14 amino acids. V lost 6 bases, J lost 3 bases, and 12 bases lay in between. DNA of the CDR3: TGTGCCAGCAGGGTGGCTTATGACTACAATGAGCAGTTCTTC. Residues: CASRVAYDYNEQFF.

The chain carries TRBV7-9 and TRBJ2-7; D unclear. V was shortened by 4 bases and J by 6 bases, with 7 bases between the two germline ends. There are 11 residues in the CDR3. Per germline, CDR1 SEHNR and CDR2 FQNEAQ (reference sequence). This CDR3 is CASSSTGEQYF. The CDR3 DNA sequence: TGTGCCAGCAGCTCGACGGGCGAGCAGTACTTC. The whole variable domain, filled in from reference TRBV7-9 and TRBJ2-7, reads DTGVSQNPRHKITKRGQNVTFRCDPISEHNRLYWYRQTLGQGPEFLTYFQNEAQLEKSRLLSDRFSAERPKGSFSTLEIQRTEQGDSAMYLCASSSTGEQYFGPGTRLTVT.

This clone showed up just once. The rearrangement links TRBV5-1 to TRBJ2-5; 7 positions agree with TRBD2. Germline CDR1 and CDR2: SGHRS and YFSETQ. V trimming: 4 bases; J trimming: 1 base; junction bases outside the gene matches: 7. This CDR3 has 15 amino acids. CDR3 protein: CASSTPSSGQETQYF. CDR3 sequence (DNA): TGCGCCAGCAGCACACCATCTAGCGGCCAAGAGACCCAGTACTTC.

V is TRBV10-1 and J is TRBJ2-7; 9 nucleotides line up with TRBD2. The V gene's germline CDR1 is WNHNN and CDR2 SYGVQD (reference sequence). CDR3 length: 15 amino acids. V lost 5 bases and J lost 6; bases outside the gene matches: 11. The CDR3 coding sequence is TGCGCCAGCAGTACTTGGGGCGGGAGGGTGTGCGAGCAGTACTTC. Translated: CASSTWGGRVCEQYF.

Of note for this clone: The same CDR3 arises from other DNA sequences in this sample as well. The chain couples TRBV9 to TRBJ2-5; 11 bases match TRBD2. The J segment lost 5 bases and the V segment lost 3 bases, leaving 6 bases of the junction unmatched. CDR3 length: 15 amino acids. The germline CDR1 and CDR2 sequences are SGDLS and YYNGEE. This chain's CDR3 is CASSGSGGAGETQYF. The CDR3 DNA follows: TGTGCCAGCAGCGGTAGCGGGGGGGCCGGCGAGACCCAGTACTTC.

This chain links TRBV9 with TRBJ2-3; D uncertain. The CDR3 sequence is 14 residues long. The V and J ends lost 3 bases and 6 bases respectively, with 14 bases between them. Germline-derived CDR1 and CDR2 are SGDLS and YYNGEE. The CDR3 here is CASSDDGQADTQYF. CDR3 nucleotide sequence: TGTGCCAGCAGCGACGATGGGCAGGCTGATACGCAGTATTTT.

The gene calls are TRBV29-1 and TRBJ1-3; D unclear. CDR1 is SQVTM and CDR2 is ANQGSEA in the germline V gene. The CDR3 spans 11 residues. Trimming took 4 bases from V and 7 from J, leaving 8 bases between them. In nucleotides, the CDR3 is TGCAGCGTTGCACTGGGGAACACCATATATTTT. Translated, it gives CSVALGNTIYF. The whole variable domain, remainder taken from reference TRBV29-1 and TRBJ1-3, is SAVISQKPSRDICQRGTSLTIQCQVDSQVTMMFWYRQQPGQSLTLIATANQGSEATYESGFVIDKFPISRPNLTFSTLTVSNMSPEDSSIYLCSVALGNTIYFGEGSWLTVV.

The chain combines TRBV28 with TRBJ2-4; 11 bases align to TRBD1. The CDR3 has 14 amino acids. From germline, CDR1 is MDHEN and CDR2 SYDVKM. V lost 10 bases and J lost 7; bases outside the gene matches: 9. The CDR3 nucleotides read TGTGCCACCTTCGGGACAGGGGGATGGAACATTCAGTACTTC. It yields the protein CATFGTGGWNIQYF.

The V and J genes are TRBV7-9 and TRBJ2-5; either TRBD1 or TRBD2 may supply D (5 bases each). The V gene's germline CDR1 is SEHNR and CDR2 FQNEAQ (reference sequence). V lost 5 bases and J lost 3, with 16 bases in between. This CDR3 spans 15 amino acids. The CDR3 DNA is TGTGCCAGCAGCCAGTTTACTGGGGGTGAAGAGACCCAGTACTTC. Translating gives CASSQFTGGEETQYF.

The V gene is TRBV6-1, the J gene TRBJ2-1; possibly TRBD2 for D (6 bases). The CDR3 runs to 11 residues. Germline V gene data show CDR1 as MNHNS and CDR2 as SASEGT. The V and J ends lost 5 bases and 10 bases respectively, with 9 bases between them. CDR3 sequence reads: CASSSGVEQFF. Written as DNA, the CDR3 is TGTGCCAGCAGTTCGGGAGTAGAGCAGTTCTTC.